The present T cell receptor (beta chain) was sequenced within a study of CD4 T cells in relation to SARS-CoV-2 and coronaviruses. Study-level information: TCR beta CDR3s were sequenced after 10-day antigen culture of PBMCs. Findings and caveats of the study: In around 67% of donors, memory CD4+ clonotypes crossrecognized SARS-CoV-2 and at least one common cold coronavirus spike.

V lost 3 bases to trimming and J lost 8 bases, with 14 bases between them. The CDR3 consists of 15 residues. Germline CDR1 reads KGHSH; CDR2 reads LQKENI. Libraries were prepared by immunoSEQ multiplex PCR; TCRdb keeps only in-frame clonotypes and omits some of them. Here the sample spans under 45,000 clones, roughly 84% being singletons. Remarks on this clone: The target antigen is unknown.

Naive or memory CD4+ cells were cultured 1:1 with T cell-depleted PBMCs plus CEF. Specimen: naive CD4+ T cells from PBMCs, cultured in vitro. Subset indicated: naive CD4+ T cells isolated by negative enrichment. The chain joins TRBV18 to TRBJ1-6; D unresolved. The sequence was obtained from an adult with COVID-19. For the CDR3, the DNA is TGTGCCAGCTCACCGCGAGCAGAGAGCCATTCACCCCTCCACTTT. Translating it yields CASSPRAESHSPLHF.